This TCR beta chain was observed in a study of regulatory and conventional T cells in RAG deficiency (dated by TCRdb to 2016 to 2017). Notes on the research overall: High-throughput TCR beta sequencing was used to compare the repertoire diversity and composition of Treg, conventional CD4+ and CD8+ T cells between RAG-deficient patients and healthy controls.

The paper as a whole reports these results and caveats: Sorted CD25-high CD127-low cells from Omenn syndrome patients may represent peripherally activated cells rather than bona fide Treg cells. All patient T-cell subsets had shorter CDR3 lengths; Omenn syndrome patients showed >75% Treg-Tconv repertoire overlap at nucleotide and amino acid level. Some T-cell subset analyses were not performed for some subjects. Compared with control T-cell subpopulations, RAG-deficient patients had much lower Shannon entropy and higher Simpson indices. Unique TCR beta sequences from Treg cells were about 100-fold fewer in Omenn syndrome and CID/AS patients than controls, versus around 9.6-fold for other subsets.

The library relied on the immunoSEQ multiplex PCR assay. Rearranged TCR beta chain products were amplified from genomic DNA of sorted T-cell subsets and sequenced. On the authors' methods: Shannon entropy and Simpson indices were used to quantify the repertoire diversity of productive TCR beta rearrangements. Clonal expansion was assessed using the summed frequency of the 100 most abundant productive TCR beta clonotypes among total reads. A self-reactivity index based on amino acid usage at CDR3beta positions 6 and 7 was applied to the TRB repertoires. Two-way ANOVA was used for repertoire analyses, while Student t or Mann-Whitney tests were used for flow cytometric analyses. TCRdb carries this immuneACCESS record with in-frame sequences only. Its versions omit some clonotypes, under half of them owing to an unresolved V gene in the studies checked, with the rest unexplained. V, J and clone size are those of that table, while D and trimming were read from the DNA. The sample includes 20,000 to 25,000 clones, with 85% to 95% observed a single time. Roughly 0.71% of the sample is taken by the ten largest.

Before genomic DNA extraction, conventional CD4+ T cells were isolated from blood as CD25-low CD127-high cells. Repertoire analyses used several healthy control donors as the comparison group. Its CDR3 holds 16 amino acids, cysteine through phenylalanine. CDR3 DNA only is kept here, 48 bases in frame from base 1. The germline V gene (reference sequence) supplies CDR1 MNHEY and CDR2 SMNVEV. V gives up 1 base and J gives up 0 bases, and the segment between their germline ends measures 12 bases. Only one count was recorded for this clone. It lacks a known antigen. There are no base qualities to consult, and no much larger clone falls within one base. The same sample was also used in a study of regulatory T cells. The second study also describes: For the multiplex PCR, 52 forward TRBV primers and 13 reverse TRBJ primers were used, and amplification bias was corrected with both assay-based and computational methods. Restricted unique TRB V-J pairs and skewed V and J gene usage were observed in patient repertoires, most markedly in regulatory T cells. Between CD3G-deficient patients and healthy controls, the study compared T-cell receptor beta repertoires in sorted regulatory T cells, conventional CD4+ T cells and CD8+ T cells. Ficoll density separation was used to isolate peripheral blood mononuclear cells. Within the immunoSEQ assay, multiplex PCR amplified rearranged TRB loci from genomic DNA. TRB amplicons were sequenced on an Illumina HiSeq platform. Custom algorithms error-filtered the raw sequences and aligned them to reference gene sequences, after which the immunoSEQ online tools were used for analysis. Frequencies of productive and nonproductive TRB rearrangements were assessed among unique sequences as well as among total sequences. Groups were compared by t tests, Mann-Whitney tests or two-way ANOVA performed in Prism software.

The rearranged chain carries TRBV27 and TRBJ1-1, with no confidently assigned D gene. The sequence came from a human donor in good health. Material: CD4+ T cells sorted from blood. The DNA sequence is given as TGTGCCAGCAGTTTATTGGCTAGCCCTTTGAACACTGAAGCTTTCTTT. This gives the protein CASSLLASPLNTEAFF.